This is a list of T cell receptor beta chains from one sample in a study of identical twins. TCRdb independently ran MiXCR on the 5' RACE reads; one entry per CDR3 protein. The sample lists some 200,000 distinct CDR3 sequences; 7.5% were seen once. The sample was also linked to a second study, of yellow fever vaccine responses in identical twins.

Sequencing was performed on memory (CD45RO+) T cells sorted from blood. These receptors all stem from a woman between 18 and 29 years old in good health. Both conserved end residues are part of each CDR3. D genes are given only for firm matches. Clone size is stated in some rows and not others, as once, few, many or a class when expanded.

clone size: many
V gene: TRBV7-2
D gene: NA
J gene: TRBJ2-5
CDR3 protein: CASSLGYATQETQYF
CDR3 DNA: TGTGCCAGCAGCTTAGGATATGCAACCCAAGAGACCCAGTACTTC

clone size: few
V gene: TRBV7-9
D gene: NA
J gene: TRBJ2-2
CDR3 protein: CASSVGGLSTGELFF
CDR3 DNA: TGTGCCAGCAGCGTCGGGGGGCTGAGCACCGGGGAGCTGTTTTTT

clone size: few
V gene: TRBV9
D gene: TRBD1
J gene: TRBJ2-2
CDR3 protein: CASSGGQGKTGELFF
CDR3 DNA: TGTGCCAGCAGCGGGGGACAGGGAAAAACCGGGGAGCTGTTTTTT

clone size: few
V gene: TRBV20-1
D gene: NA
J gene: TRBJ2-7
CDR3 protein: CSATPPGRTYEQYF
CDR3 DNA: TGCAGTGCTACCCCCCCGGGACGGACCTACGAGCAGTACTTC

clone size: NA
V gene: TRBV6-2/TRBV6-3
D gene: NA
J gene: TRBJ2-7
CDR3 protein: CASRRRDPSSGVSYEQYF
CDR3 DNA: TGTGCCAGCAGGAGGAGGGACCCGAGCAGCGGAGTCTCCTACGAGCAGTACTTC

clone size: many
V gene: TRBV3-1
D gene: TRBD1
J gene: TRBJ2-2
CDR3 protein: CASTQSGGTGELFF
CDR3 DNA: TGTGCCAGCACCCAATCAGGGGGAACCGGGGAGCTGTTTTTT

clone size: few
V gene: TRBV18
D gene: NA
J gene: TRBJ2-1
CDR3 protein: CASSPLGTAYNEQFF
CDR3 DNA: TGTGCCAGCTCGCCCTTAGGGACTGCCTACAATGAGCAGTTCTTC

clone size: NA
V gene: TRBV7-8
D gene: NA
J gene: TRBJ2-2
CDR3 protein: CASSSPRGPSHTGELFF
CDR3 DNA: TGTGCCAGCAGCTCCCCCCGGGGCCCCTCACACACCGGGGAGCTGTTTTTT

clone size: many
V gene: TRBV20-1
D gene: NA
J gene: TRBJ2-5
CDR3 protein: CSARDGGRETQYF
CDR3 DNA: TGCAGTGCTAGAGATGGGGGGCGGGAGACCCAGTACTTC

clone size: many
V gene: TRBV7-2
D gene: NA
J gene: TRBJ2-3
CDR3 protein: CASSEEGRHVTDTQYF
CDR3 DNA: TGTGCCAGCAGCGAAGAAGGGAGGCACGTCACAGATACGCAGTATTTT

clone size: NA
V gene: TRBV9
D gene: TRBD1
J gene: TRBJ2-7
CDR3 protein: CASSRDRGPIYEQYF
CDR3 DNA: TGTGCCAGCAGCCGGGACAGGGGGCCAATATACGAGCAGTACTTC

clone size: many
V gene: TRBV6-6
D gene: NA
J gene: TRBJ2-2
CDR3 protein: CASSPGQNTGELFF
CDR3 DNA: TGTGCCAGCAGTCCGGGACAGAACACCGGGGAGCTGTTTTTT

clone size: few
V gene: TRBV5-1
D gene: NA
J gene: TRBJ2-1
CDR3 protein: CASSLQGTYNEQFF
CDR3 DNA: TGCGCCAGCTCACTCCAGGGTACATACAATGAGCAGTTCTTC

clone size: NA
V gene: TRBV19
D gene: NA
J gene: TRBJ2-3
CDR3 protein: CASSGSGMSDTQYF
CDR3 DNA: TGTGCCAGTAGTGGGAGCGGAATGTCAGATACGCAGTATTTT

clone size: NA
V gene: TRBV5-6
D gene: NA
J gene: TRBJ1-1
CDR3 protein: CASSPDSITEAFF
CDR3 DNA: TGTGCCAGCAGCCCGGACAGTATCACTGAAGCTTTCTTT

clone size: many
V gene: TRBV29-1
D gene: TRBD1
J gene: TRBJ2-3
CDR3 protein: CSVEGTGGRTDTQYF
CDR3 DNA: TGCAGCGTTGAAGGGACAGGGGGCCGGACAGATACGCAGTATTTT

clone size: many
V gene: TRBV5-1
D gene: TRBD1
J gene: TRBJ2-5
CDR3 protein: CASRPRTGTETQYF
CDR3 DNA: TGCGCCAGCAGACCTAGGACAGGGACAGAGACCCAGTACTTC

clone size: few
V gene: TRBV6-1
D gene: NA
J gene: TRBJ1-1
CDR3 protein: CASTSKGGVLAAFF
CDR3 DNA: TGTGCCAGCACCTCCAAGGGGGGGGTATTAGCAGCTTTCTTT

clone size: NA
V gene: TRBV7-2
D gene: TRBD2
J gene: TRBJ2-7
CDR3 protein: CASSSVGSGSGYEQYF
CDR3 DNA: TGTGCCAGCAGCTCCGTGGGGAGCGGGAGTGGTTACGAGCAGTACTTC

clone size: NA
V gene: TRBV6-4
D gene: NA
J gene: TRBJ2-4
CDR3 protein: CASISLTGLAKNIQYF
CDR3 DNA: TGTGCCAGCATCTCACTCACAGGGCTAGCCAAAAACATTCAGTACTTC

clone size: many
V gene: TRBV6-2/TRBV6-3
D gene: NA
J gene: TRBJ2-1
CDR3 protein: CASSYTVDSMAQFF
CDR3 DNA: TGTGCCAGCAGTTACACCGTGGATAGCATGGCCCAGTTCTTC

clone size: NA
V gene: TRBV4-2
D gene: TRBD2
J gene: TRBJ2-3
CDR3 protein: CASSLTSNADTQYF
CDR3 DNA: TGTGCCAGCAGCCTGACTAGCAACGCAGATACGCAGTATTTT

clone size: many
V gene: TRBV12-3/TRBV12-4
D gene: TRBD1
J gene: TRBJ1-5
CDR3 protein: CASSPGTDGQPQHF
CDR3 DNA: TGTGCCAGCAGTCCCGGGACAGACGGTCAGCCCCAGCATTTT

clone size: NA
V gene: TRBV25-1
D gene: NA
J gene: TRBJ1-5
CDR3 protein: CASSKGGDGQPQHF
CDR3 DNA: TGTGCCAGCAGTAAGGGAGGTGATGGTCAGCCCCAGCATTTT

clone size: many
V gene: TRBV12-3/TRBV12-4
D gene: TRBD1
J gene: TRBJ2-1
CDR3 protein: CASSPRAGGQFF
CDR3 DNA: TGTGCCAGCAGTCCCCGCGCAGGGGGGCAGTTCTTC

clone size: NA
V gene: TRBV5-1
D gene: TRBD2
J gene: TRBJ2-1
CDR3 protein: CASSLVAGGDEQFF
CDR3 DNA: TGCGCCAGCAGCTTGGTAGCGGGCGGCGATGAGCAGTTCTTC

clone size: few
V gene: TRBV2
D gene: NA
J gene: TRBJ2-2
CDR3 protein: CASIGSPRVLGSGELFF
CDR3 DNA: TGTGCCAGCATTGGTTCCCCCCGGGTTCTCGGCTCCGGGGAGCTGTTTTTT

clone size: many
V gene: TRBV7-8
D gene: NA
J gene: TRBJ2-3
CDR3 protein: CASTLGSNTQYF
CDR3 DNA: TGTGCCAGCACCTTAGGTTCCAATACGCAGTATTTT

clone size: many
V gene: TRBV5-5
D gene: NA
J gene: TRBJ2-7
CDR3 protein: CASSLASQSYYEQYF
CDR3 DNA: TGTGCCAGCAGCTTGGCTTCCCAGTCTTACTACGAGCAGTACTTC

clone size: NA
V gene: TRBV20-1
D gene: TRBD2
J gene: TRBJ2-5
CDR3 protein: CSARLAGVETQYF
CDR3 DNA: TGCAGTGCTAGACTAGCGGGAGTGGAGACCCAGTACTTC

clone size: many
V gene: TRBV4-2
D gene: TRBD2
J gene: TRBJ2-1
CDR3 protein: CASSQGVGTSRVNEQFF
CDR3 DNA: TGTGCCAGCAGCCAAGGGGTGGGGACTAGTAGGGTTAATGAGCAGTTCTTC

clone size: NA
V gene: TRBV20-1
D gene: NA
J gene: TRBJ1-2
CDR3 protein: CSARRAGANYGYTF
CDR3 DNA: TGCAGTGCTAGAAGGGCAGGGGCTAACTATGGCTACACCTTC

clone size: NA
V gene: TRBV20-1
D gene: TRBD1
J gene: TRBJ1-1
CDR3 protein: CCAREGGTGIMNTEAFF
CDR3 DNA: TGCTGCGCTAGAGAGGGAGGGACAGGGATCATGAACACTGAAGCTTTCTTT

clone size: NA
V gene: TRBV3-1
D gene: TRBD2
J gene: TRBJ2-4
CDR3 protein: CAISPDGLAGGPSKNIQYF
CDR3 DNA: TGTGCCATCAGCCCGGATGGACTAGCGGGAGGGCCCAGCAAAAACATTCAGTACTTC

clone size: few
V gene: TRBV20-1
D gene: NA
J gene: TRBJ2-5
CDR3 protein: CSASGPLSAPNCF
CDR3 DNA: TGCAGTGCTAGCGGGCCCCTTAGTGCCCCCAACTGCTTC

clone size: NA
V gene: TRBV6-1
D gene: TRBD1
J gene: TRBJ2-7
CDR3 protein: CASRAWTGGSYEQYF
CDR3 DNA: TGTGCCAGCAGAGCCTGGACAGGGGGCTCCTACGAGCAGTACTTC

clone size: many
V gene: TRBV24-1
D gene: TRBD2
J gene: TRBJ2-5
CDR3 protein: CATSDPQPGLEGETQYF
CDR3 DNA: TGTGCCACCAGTGACCCTCAACCGGGACTAGAGGGGGAGACCCAGTACTTC

clone size: many
V gene: TRBV28
D gene: NA
J gene: TRBJ2-1
CDR3 protein: CAIQPHKGVIGYNEQFF
CDR3 DNA: TGTGCCATCCAACCGCATAAAGGGGTTATAGGATACAATGAGCAGTTCTTC

clone size: few
V gene: TRBV18
D gene: NA
J gene: TRBJ2-5
CDR3 protein: CASSPRLVKETQYF
CDR3 DNA: TGTGCCAGCTCACCCCGCCTAGTCAAAGAGACCCAGTACTTC

clone size: many
V gene: TRBV5-1
D gene: NA
J gene: TRBJ2-6
CDR3 protein: CASSLTGSGANVLTF
CDR3 DNA: TGTGCCAGCAGCTTAACAGGGTCTGGGGCCAACGTCCTGACTTTC

clone size: NA
V gene: TRBV6-5
D gene: NA
J gene: TRBJ1-5
CDR3 protein: CASSLLGQGNQPQHF
CDR3 DNA: TGTGCCAGCAGTTTATTAGGCCAGGGCAATCAGCCCCAGCATTTT